This T cell receptor (beta chain) was recorded in a study of T cell responses to AZD1222 COVID-19 vaccine. Here immunoSEQ multiplex PCR was the method, and the copy in TCRdb shows in-frame clones only, minus some. The table records tens of thousands of clones, less than 95% of them present only once. Of note for this clone: What it binds is unknown.

The study, taken as a whole, reports: The study identified only a handful of AZD1222 recipients as seropositive at baseline. Donors were mostly white British, more females; clonal diversity possibly underestimated. The study sampled repertoires only after the peak T cell response. There were vaccine-associated CD4 TCRs across spike, dominant at 160-218 and 743-854.

Sequences were derived from peripheral blood, sampled 28 days after the second AZD1222 dose. This clonotype was obtained from an adult who received the AZD1222 COVID-19 vaccine.

CDR3 in DNA: TGTGCCAGCCCCGAAGCCGGGAATTACGAGCAGTACTTC. Translating it yields CASPEAGNYEQYF. V and J are TRBV6-5 and TRBJ2-7; tentative D call: TRBD2 (5 bases). The V end was cut by 8 bases, the J end by 4 bases, with 15 bases between. In germline, CDR1 is MNHEY, CDR2 SVGAGI. The CDR3 has 13 residues.